This TCR beta chain derives from a study of beta chain features in type 1 diabetes. TCRB transcripts that were expressed got sequenced, as all of the isolated RNA had been reverse transcribed. The protocol was immunoSEQ multiplex PCR, while the TCRdb copy is restricted to in-frame clones and leaves out a portion. Here the sample spans 600,000 to 650,000 clones, roughly a sixth being singletons. Germline CDR1 reads MDHEN; CDR2 reads SYDVKM. The CDR3 sequence is 13 residues long. V lost 2 bases, J lost 2 bases, and 6 bases lay in between. Study-wide points: Type 1 diabetes patients had moderately but significantly shorter TCRB CDR3s in all four CD4+ subsets.

A few counts support this clone. Its antigen is unknown. Other DNA sequences in this specimen translate into the identical CDR3. This sequence was found in a man younger than 35 in good health. V and J are TRBV28 and TRBJ2-5; D uncertain. The material sequenced was naive CD4+ T cells from blood. The CDR3 DNA is TGTGCCAGCAGTTTAGACCGACAAGAGACCCAGTACTTC. This codes for CASSLDRQETQYF. Drawing the rest from reference TRBV28 and TRBJ2-5, the complete variable domain is DVKVTQSSRYLVKRTGEKVFLECVQDMDHENMFWYRQDPGLGLRLIYFSYDVKMKEKGDIPEGYSVSREKKERFSLILESASTNQTSMYLCASSLDRQETQYFGPGTRLLVL.